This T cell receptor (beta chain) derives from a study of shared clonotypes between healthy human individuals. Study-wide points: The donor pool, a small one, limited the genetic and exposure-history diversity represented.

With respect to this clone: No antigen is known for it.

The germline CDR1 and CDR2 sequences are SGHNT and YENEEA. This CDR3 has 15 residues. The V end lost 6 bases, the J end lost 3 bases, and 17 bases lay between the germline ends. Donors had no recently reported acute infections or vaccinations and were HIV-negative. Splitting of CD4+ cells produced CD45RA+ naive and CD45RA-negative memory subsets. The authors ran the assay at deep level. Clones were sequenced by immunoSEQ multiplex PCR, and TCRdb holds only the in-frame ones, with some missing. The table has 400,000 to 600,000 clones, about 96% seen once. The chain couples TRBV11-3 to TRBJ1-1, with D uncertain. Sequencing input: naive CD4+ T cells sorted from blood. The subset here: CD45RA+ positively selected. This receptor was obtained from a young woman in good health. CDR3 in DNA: TGTGCCAGCAGTTGTTCGGTGGATGAGGACACTGAAGCTTTCTTT. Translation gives CASSCSVDEDTEAFF.